These 16 T cell receptor beta chains originate from one sample sequenced in a study of CD8+ T cells in alopecia areata. Extraction and reverse transcription of RNA yielded cDNA as the sequencing template. The method was immunoSEQ multiplex PCR; TCRdb's version includes in-frame clones alone and lacks a portion of them. The sample shows some 190,000 clones, approximately 72% of them seen only once. Treatment in this sample: oral pan-JAK inhibitor, 5-10 mg twice daily. The sample was CD4+ T cells sorted from blood, taken at week 44, from a patient treated with tofacitinib. These receptors were collected from a human donor with alopecia areata.

This clone was observed a single time. V is TRBV27 and J is TRBJ1-6; 7 nucleotides align to TRBD1. V lost 6 bases and J lost 8; bases outside the gene matches: 10. The germline CDR1 and CDR2 sequences are MNHEY and SMNVEV (reference sequence). The CDR3 has 15 residues. CDR3 region: CASRPAGTVDSPLHF. DNA of the CDR3: TGTGCCAGCAGACCAGCCGGGACAGTTGATTCACCCCTCCACTTT.

This clone was seen only once. This chain links TRBV7-2 with TRBJ1-2; tentatively, D is TRBD1 (6 bases). Germline CDR1 and CDR2: SGHTA and FQGNSA. V lost 3 bases and J lost 8, with 16 bases in between. This CDR3 has 14 residues. CDR3 DNA: TGTGCCAGCAGCTTTGGGCTCCGGACAGACGGCTACACCTTC. Amino acid sequence: CASSFGLRTDGYTF.

This chain connects TRBV2 to TRBJ2-7; D remains ambiguous. V gave up 8 bases and J gave up 2 bases, with 13 bases separating them. The germline V gene has CDR1 SNHLY and CDR2 FYNNEI. This CDR3 spans 13 amino acids. In nucleotides, the CDR3 is TGTGCCAGCGAGTACGGCGGTGCCTACGAGCAGTACTTC. It is translated as CASEYGGAYEQYF.

In this sample, this clone turned up a few times. The J gene is TRBJ2-7, the V gene TRBV11-2; no clear D gene. Germline CDR1 is SGHAT and CDR2 is FQNNGV. Trimming stripped 5 bases from V and 3 bases from J, with 14 bases between. The length of the CDR3 is 14 residues. The CDR3 region has the DNA TGTGCCAGCAGCCTCGGGCCCTTACTCTACGAGCAGTACTTC. Residues: CASSLGPLLYEQYF.

This clone appeared once. This sequence joins TRBV5-1 and TRBJ1-2; TRBD1 matches 11 bases. The CDR3 loop spans 16 amino acids. Germline V gene sequence: CDR1 SGHRS, CDR2 YFSETQ. V shed 2 bases and J 6 bases; nucleotides not matched to a gene: 9. The CDR3 nucleotides read TGCGCCAGCAGCTTCCGTCGGACAGGGGGCGAGGATGGCTACACCTTC. This gives the protein CASSFRRTGGEDGYTF.

CDR3 bases: TGTGCCAGCAGTGAACCGGGACAGAAATCCTACGAGCAGTACTTC. This sequence encodes CASSEPGQKSYEQYF. This sequence joins TRBV25-1 and TRBJ2-7, with TRBD1 matching 7 bases. CDR3 length equals 15 residues. Trimming at V came to 2 bases and at J to 1 base, leaving 5 bases not matched to a gene. Germline CDR1 reads MGHDK; CDR2 reads SYGVNS.

The chain employs TRBV2 and TRBJ2-4; 7 bases match TRBD1. This CDR3 contains 17 residues. Trimming removed 7 bases from V and 6 bases from J; junction bases left unmatched: 18. CDR1 is SNHLY and CDR2 is FYNNEI in the germline V gene. The CDR3 is CASNSQLAGNRGNIQYF. The CDR3 DNA is TGTGCCAGCAATTCACAGCTCGCAGGGAACAGGGGAAACATTCAGTACTTC.

In this sample, this clone turned up once. The gene calls are TRBV15 and TRBJ2-5, with a possible D match to TRBD1 (6 bases). Germline CDR1 LNHNV, CDR2 YYDKDF (reference sequence). Trimming removed 5 bases at V and 2 bases at J, with 15 bases between. The CDR3 spans 15 residues. The CDR3 is CATSRRGHPQETQYF. The CDR3 DNA reads TGTGCCACCAGCCGAAGGGGACACCCACAAGAGACCCAGTACTTC.

This clone was counted a single time. Additional DNA sequences in this sample encode the identical CDR3. The V and J genes are TRBV5-1 and TRBJ2-5; D remains unclear. Deletions cut 0 bases from V and 5 bases from J, with 8 bases between. The length of the CDR3 is 13 residues. Germline V gene lookup returns CDR1 SGHRS and CDR2 YFSETQ. CDR3 loop: CASSLGLGETQYF. For the CDR3, the DNA is TGCGCCAGCAGCTTGGGGCTGGGGGAGACCCAGTACTTC.

The V gene is TRBV30, the J gene TRBJ1-2; tentatively, D is TRBD1 (6 bases). CDR3 length: 13 amino acids. From germline, CDR1 is GTSNPN and CDR2 SVGIG (reference sequence). V was pared by 1 base and J by 8 bases, with 14 bases between. CDR3 in DNA: TGTGCCTGGAGTGCCTCCCAGGGGAAGGGCTACACCTTC. It codes for CAWSASQGKGYTF.

This clone was seen a single time. The chain recombines TRBV7-2 with TRBJ2-2; 7 positions match TRBD2. Germline V gene lookup returns CDR1 SGHTA and CDR2 FQGNSA. The CDR3 contains 14 residues. With V trimmed by 3 bases and J by 6 bases, 4 bases remained unmatched. This CDR3 reads CASSFPSGSGELFF. CDR3 nucleotide sequence: TGTGCCAGCAGCTTTCCTAGCGGTTCCGGGGAGCTGTTTTTT.

This chain joins TRBV6-5 and TRBJ1-4; the match to TRBD1 covers 10 bases. The length of the CDR3 is 14 residues. Trimming at V came to 6 bases and at J to 6 bases, leaving 4 bases not matched to a gene. The V gene's germline CDR1 is MNHEY and CDR2 SVGAGI. The CDR3 loop is CASSRGTGDEKLFF. CDR3 coding DNA: TGTGCCAGCAGCCGGGGGACAGGGGATGAAAAACTGTTTTTT.

This clone was observed once. The chain uses TRBV11-1 and TRBJ2-1, with D tentatively TRBD1 (5 bases). The V gene lost 3 bases and the J gene lost 7 bases, with 10 bases spanning the gap. Germline V CDR1 and CDR2: SGHAT, FQDESV (reference sequence). The CDR3 loop spans 13 amino acids. In DNA form, the CDR3 reads TGTGCCAGCAGCTTTAGCAGGGCGAATGAGCAGTTCTTC. This translates into CASSFSRANEQFF.

As for this clone: This same CDR3 is encoded by further DNA sequences in the sample. The genes are TRBV9 and TRBJ1-6; D call uncertain. Germline CDR1 is SGDLS and CDR2 is YYNGEE. V gave up 0 bases and J gave up 8 bases, with 9 bases separating them. The CDR3 covers 14 residues. CDR3 DNA sequence: TGTGCCAGCAGCGTAGCTGGAGGCGATTCACCCCTCCACTTT. This translates into CASSVAGGDSPLHF.

Only a few counts were recorded for this clone. The chain has TRBV2 and TRBJ2-3; 7 bases agree with TRBD2. The V gene's germline CDR1 is SNHLY and CDR2 FYNNEI. The CDR3 is 15 amino acids. With 4 bases clipped from V and 2 bases from J, the junction kept 6 bases outside the gene matches. The CDR3 sequence: CASSGSAGFTDTQYF. The CDR3 DNA is TGTGCCAGCAGTGGTTCAGCGGGGTTCACAGATACGCAGTATTTT.

The chain is built from TRBV15 and TRBJ2-6, with unresolved D. The CDR3 has 15 residues. The V end lost 4 bases, the J end lost 2 bases, and 9 bases lay between the germline ends. Germline V lookup: CDR1 LNHNV, CDR2 YYDKDF (reference sequence). CDR3 nucleotides: TGTGCCACCAGCACGAACAGAGCTGGGGCCAACGTCCTGACTTTC. It yields the protein CATSTNRAGANVLTF.